Shown below are 18 T cell receptor beta chains from a single sample sequenced in a study of beta chain features in type 1 diabetes. Expressed TCRB transcripts got sequenced, as all isolated RNA was reverse transcribed. Profiled with immunoSEQ multiplex PCR; TCRdb holds only in-frame clones, not every one. The sample includes about 330,000 clones, 11% of them seen just once. Sequencing used naive CD4+ T cells from blood. The origin of the receptors is a woman aged 25 to 45 in good health.

This clone was picked up a small number of times. The CDR3 region is CASSQGGRHNEQFF. DNA of the CDR3: TGCGCCAGCAGCCAAGGGGGCCGGCACAATGAGCAGTTCTTC. This chain joins TRBV4-3 and TRBJ2-1, with a possible D match to TRBD1 (5 bases). The length of the CDR3 is 14 residues. CDR1 LGHNA and CDR2 YSLEER come from the germline V gene. V gave up 1 base and J gave up 5 bases, with 9 bases separating them.

The V call is TRBV7-2, the J call TRBJ2-3; no reliable D call. Trimming took 2 bases from V and 4 from J, leaving 4 bases between them. This CDR3 region has 12 residues. Germline V gene sequence: CDR1 SGHTA, CDR2 FQGNSA. The CDR3 loop is CASSLIADTQYF. CDR3 nucleotide sequence: TGTGCCAGCAGCTTAATAGCAGATACGCAGTATTTT.

This sequence joins TRBV18 and TRBJ1-2; 7 bases map to TRBD1. The V segment lost 3 bases and the J segment 8 bases; nucleotides outside the gene matches: 12. The CDR3 covers 15 residues. Per the germline V gene, CDR1 is KGHSH and CDR2 is LQKENI. CDR3 loop: CASSPPSTGVGGYTF. As DNA, the CDR3 is TGTGCCAGCTCACCTCCTTCTACAGGGGTAGGCGGCTACACCTTC. Full variable domain (rest looked up from reference TRBV18 and TRBJ1-2): NAGVMQNPRHLVRRRGQEARLRCSPMKGHSHVYWYRQLPEEGLKFMVYLQKENIIDESGMPKERFSAEFPKEGPSILRIQQVVRGDSAAYFCASSPPSTGVGGYTFGSGTRLTVV.

This clone has just a few counts. V usage is TRBV7-3 and J usage is TRBJ2-5, with 9 bases identical to TRBD1. The V segment lost 5 bases and the J segment 4 bases; nucleotides outside the gene matches: 8. The germline V gene encodes CDR1 SGHTA and CDR2 FQGTGA. The CDR3 runs 15 residues. CDR3 DNA: TGTGCCAGCAGCCCGACCACAGGGGGCGCAGAGACCCAGTACTTC. Amino acids: CASSPTTGGAETQYF.

The CDR3 loop reads CASSLAGGTADTQYF. The CDR3 nucleotides read TGTGCCAGCAGCTTAGCGGGCGGGACCGCAGATACGCAGTATTTT. V and J are TRBV7-2 and TRBJ2-3; the D gene is possibly TRBD2 (6 bases). CDR1 and CDR2 (germline): SGHTA, FQGNSA. With 0 bases removed from V and 4 bases from J, the gap between germline ends came to 11 bases. The CDR3 extends over 15 amino acids.

The V and J genes are TRBV7-2 and TRBJ2-5; TRBD1 is a possible D gene (6 bases). Deletions cut 1 base from V and 5 bases from J, with 14 bases between. Germline CDR1 is SGHTA and CDR2 is FQGNSA. This CDR3 region has 15 residues. The CDR3 is CASSLVRTASETQYF. CDR3 bases: TGTGCCAGCAGCTTAGTGCGGACAGCCTCTGAGACCCAGTACTTC.

In this sample, this clone turned up a few times. The J gene is TRBJ2-7, the V gene TRBV7-3, with TRBD2 matching 9 bases. Germline CDR1 SGHTA, CDR2 FQGTGA. The CDR3 totals 16 residues. Germline trimming cut 5 bases from V and 3 bases from J; bases unmatched to any gene: 11. CDR3 coding DNA: TGTGCCAGCAGCCCCAACCCCAGCGGGAGGCTCTACGAGCAGTACTTC. Translated, it gives CASSPNPSGRLYEQYF.

The chain recombines TRBV25-1 with TRBJ1-4; 7 nucleotides match TRBD1. The V gene's germline CDR1 is MGHDK and CDR2 SYGVNS. The CDR3 is 13 amino acids. Trimming removed 4 bases from V and 8 bases from J; junction bases left unmatched: 4. CDR3 protein: CASSGDSREKLFF. The CDR3 nucleotides read TGTGCCAGCAGTGGGGACAGCAGGGAAAAACTGTTTTTT.

This clone was found a few times. The rearrangement joins TRBV5-6 to TRBJ2-3; 14 bases are shared with TRBD2. Germline values: CDR1 SGHDT, CDR2 YYEEEE. The V gene end was trimmed by 4 bases and the J gene end by 4 bases; junction bases not matched to a gene: 5. This CDR3 has 16 amino acids. CDR3 amino acids: CASSPGTSGSADTQYF. As DNA, the CDR3 is TGTGCCAGCAGCCCTGGGACTAGCGGGAGCGCAGATACGCAGTATTTT.

This clone has a handful of counts. The CDR3 nucleotides are TGTGCCACCAGCTCTCGGCGGGGGAACAATCAGCCCCAGCATTTT. Translated: CATSSRRGNNQPQHF. The chain carries TRBV15 and TRBJ1-5; perhaps TRBD1 as D (5 bases). Germline assignment: CDR1 LNHNV and CDR2 YYDKDF (reference sequence). The ends were cut back, 5 bases at V and 3 bases at J, with 14 bases in the middle. The CDR3 is 15 amino acids.

This clone was seen a few times. The genes are TRBV11-2 and TRBJ2-1, with D perhaps matching TRBD1 (5 bases). V dropped 5 bases and J dropped 10 bases, with 12 bases sitting between them. Germline V gene data show CDR1 as SGHAT and CDR2 as FQNNGV. The CDR3 covers 12 residues. CDR3 DNA sequence: TGTGCCAGCAGCCCACAAGGACAAGAGCAGTTCTTC. Protein product: CASSPQGQEQFF.

The CDR3 DNA follows: TGTGCCAGCAGCATCCTGGGACTAGCGGGAGGGGACGAGCAGTACTTC. It codes for CASSILGLAGGDEQYF. The chain couples TRBV5-6 to TRBJ2-7, with 16 bases identical to TRBD2. The CDR3 totals 16 residues. V trimming: 4 bases; J trimming: 5 bases; junction bases outside the gene matches: 6. CDR1 SGHDT and CDR2 YYEEEE come from the germline V gene.

Only a few counts were recorded for this clone. V is TRBV7-9 and J is TRBJ2-7; 11 bases map to TRBD2. CDR3 length: 17 amino acids. Unmatched junction bases numbered 13, after V lost 5 bases and J lost 4 bases. Germline CDR1 is SEHNR and CDR2 is FQNEAQ (reference sequence). CDR3 region: CASSMSPIAGGRYEQYF. CDR3 bases: TGTGCCAGCAGCATGTCACCCATAGCGGGAGGGAGATACGAGCAGTACTTC. Using reference TRBV7-9 and TRBJ2-7 for the parts outside the CDR3, the full variable domain is DTGVSQNPRHKITKRGQNVTFRCDPISEHNRLYWYRQTLGQGPEFLTYFQNEAQLEKSRLLSDRFSAERPKGSFSTLEIQRTEQGDSAMYLCASSMSPIAGGRYEQYFGPGTRLTVT.

V gene TRBV4-2 combines with J gene TRBJ2-1; 8 bases agree with TRBD1. J gave up 0 bases and V 2 bases, and 6 bases lay outside the gene matches. Per the germline V gene, CDR1 is LGHNA and CDR2 is YNFKEQ. The CDR3 spans 17 residues. The CDR3: CASSQRQGPSSYNEQFF. The DNA for the CDR3 is TGTGCCAGCAGCCAAAGACAGGGGCCGAGCTCCTACAATGAGCAGTTCTTC.

This clone was seen only a few times. J is TRBJ2-7 and V is TRBV30; TRBD1 matches 7 bases. J was trimmed by 2 bases and V by 4 bases; bases with no gene match: 8. CDR3 size: 14 residues. CDR1 and CDR2 from the germline V gene are GTSNPN and SVGIG (reference sequence). The CDR3, as DNA: TGTGCCTGGAACCGACAGGGTCTCACCTACGAGCAGTACTTC. This gives the protein CAWNRQGLTYEQYF.

To note about this clone: Germline is not matched at one junction end, which may reflect a read error. This chain uses TRBV7-7 with TRBJ2-7; possible D gene TRBD1, 5 bases. This CDR3 comprises 15 residues. Germline V CDR1 and CDR2: SSHAT, FNYEAQ (reference sequence). CDR3: CASSLGPGSPFEQYF. CDR3 nucleotide sequence: TGTGCTAGCAGCTTAGGGCCAGGGTCACCTTTCGAGCAGTACTTC.

J is TRBJ2-6 and V is TRBV4-1; TRBD1 is a possible D gene (6 bases). The CDR3 is made up of 18 amino acids. Looked up from germline, CDR1 is MGHRA and CDR2 is YSYEKL. V was cut by 0 bases and J by 0 bases, with 12 bases left in between. The CDR3 coding sequence is TGCGCCAGCAGCCAAGAGGGGGCAGGTTACTCTGGGGCCAACGTCCTGACTTTC. This translates into CASSQEGAGYSGANVLTF.

The genes are TRBV13 and TRBJ2-7; D is possibly TRBD2 (5 bases). CDR1 and CDR2 from the germline V gene are PRHDT and FYEKMQ (reference sequence). Trimming left V 5 bases short and J 4 bases short, with 12 bases between. The CDR3 length is 13 residues. The CDR3 DNA reads TGTGCCAGCAGCGGCGGGCGGAGGTACGAGCAGTACTTC. Protein: CASSGGRRYEQYF.